Presented here are 24 T cell receptor beta chains from one specimen sequenced in a study of blood T cell repertoires in COVID-19. Libraries were prepared by immunoSEQ multiplex PCR; TCRdb keeps only in-frame clonotypes and omits some of them. The sample consists of fewer than 500,000 clones, about four fifths of them appearing once. The sequencing input was peripheral blood. These TCRs come from a human donor with acute or convalescent COVID-19. The donor label of this sample is uncertain.

This clone was observed a handful of times. The chain has TRBV19 and TRBJ1-5; 7 bases are shared with TRBD1. CDR3 size: 13 residues. Looked up from germline, CDR1 is LNHDA and CDR2 is SQIVND (reference sequence). Trimming took 5 bases from V and 4 from J; bases not matched to a gene: 2. In nucleotides, the CDR3 is TGTGCCAGTAGTGCACAGGGGAATCAGCCCCAGCATTTT. This gives the protein CASSAQGNQPQHF.

The chain is built from TRBV7-9 and TRBJ2-7, with D perhaps TRBD2 (6 bases). There are 16 residues in the CDR3. V was cut by 2 bases and J by 6 bases, with 20 bases left in between. Germline V CDR1 and CDR2: SEHNR, FQNEAQ (reference sequence). The CDR3 here is CASSLTGGLRAGEQYF. For the CDR3, the DNA is TGTGCCAGCAGCTTAACTGGAGGGCTCAGGGCGGGCGAGCAGTACTTC.

The CDR3 sequence: CATSDLQGNGYTF. CDR3 bases: TGTGCCACCAGTGATCTACAGGGGAATGGCTACACCTTC. The chain joins TRBV24-1 to TRBJ1-2, with 7 nucleotides matching TRBD1. This CDR3 has 13 amino acids. CDR1 and CDR2 from the germline V gene are KGHDR and SFDVKD. Losses at the gene ends were 3 bases for V and 6 bases for J; bases not matched to a gene: 3.

This sequence joins TRBV10-3 and TRBJ2-7; D might be TRBD1 (5 bases). Germline V gene sequence: CDR1 ENHRY, CDR2 SYGVKD. The CDR3 totals 12 residues. The V and J ends lost 6 bases and 6 bases respectively, with 12 bases between them. The CDR3 nucleotides read TGTGCCATCAGGAAGACAGCCGCCGAGCAGTACTTC. Protein product: CAIRKTAAEQYF.

J is TRBJ2-3 and V is TRBV7-9; no clear D. Trimming cost V 3 bases and J 1 base, with 14 bases left between them. Germline CDR1 is SEHNR and CDR2 is FQNEAQ (reference sequence). The CDR3 is 16 residues long. This CDR3 reads CASSFFAGLGTDTQYF. The CDR3 nucleotides are TGTGCCAGCAGCTTCTTTGCCGGGTTGGGCACAGATACGCAGTATTTT.

This clone was picked up a small number of times. This chain joins TRBV15 and TRBJ2-2; 13 nucleotides match TRBD2. Germline CDR1 reads LNHNV; CDR2 reads YYDKDF (reference sequence). The CDR3 consists of 15 residues. J gave up 6 bases and V 3 bases, and 1 base lay outside the gene matches. This CDR3 reads CATSSGTSGAGELFF. The CDR3 DNA is TGTGCCACCAGCAGCGGGACTAGCGGGGCCGGGGAGCTGTTTTTT. Looking up the rest from reference TRBV15 and TRBJ2-2 gives the full variable domain: DAMVIQNPRYQVTQFGKPVTLSCSQTLNHNVMYWYQQKSSQAPKLLFHYYDKDFNNEADTPDNFQSRRPNTSFCFLDIRSPGLGDTAMYLCATSSGTSGAGELFFGEGSRLTVL.

The rearrangement uses TRBV19 and TRBJ1-2, with D perhaps TRBD1 (5 bases). Trimming removed 1 base at V and 5 bases at J, with 8 bases between. The CDR3 runs 13 residues. Germline CDR1 reads LNHDA; CDR2 reads SQIVND (reference sequence). CDR3 sequence: CASSIAGGYGYTF. The CDR3 DNA follows: TGTGCCAGTAGTATAGCGGGGGGGTATGGCTACACCTTC.

V and J are TRBV9 and TRBJ2-7; D is possibly TRBD2 (5 bases). The CDR3 runs to 16 residues. Germline V lookup: CDR1 SGDLS, CDR2 YYNGEE. The V gene lost 4 bases and the J gene lost 6 bases, with 23 bases spanning the gap. CDR3 bases: TGTGCCAGCAGCACAACGCATGGCCTAGCTTCTAGCGAGCAGTACTTC. Translated, it gives CASSTTHGLASSEQYF.

The V call is TRBV27, the J call TRBJ1-3; D is possibly TRBD1 (5 bases). The CDR3 spans 15 residues. V lost 5 bases and J 3 bases, leaving 14 bases between the germline ends. The V gene's germline CDR1 is MNHEY and CDR2 SMNVEV (reference sequence). In nucleotides, the CDR3 is TGTGCCAGCAGTCCCGTTGGGGGGGTTGGAAACACCATATATTTT. The encoded protein is CASSPVGGVGNTIYF.

CDR3 loop: CASSPRDRGSYGYTF. The CDR3 DNA reads as TGTGCCAGCAGCCCGCGGGACAGGGGATCCTATGGCTACACCTTC. The chain recombines TRBV5-6 with TRBJ1-2; TRBD1 matches at 10 bases. J gave up 4 bases and V 4 bases, and 7 bases lay outside the gene matches. Germline-derived CDR1 and CDR2 are SGHDT and YYEEEE. There are 15 residues in the CDR3.

This rearrangement joins TRBV21-1 to TRBJ1-1; TRBD1 reflects the table's D call only, with no check against the DNA. TRBV21-1 is listed as a pseudogene. This CDR3 has 16 amino acids. This chain's CDR3 is CASSKSGQGCNTEAFF. CDR3 nucleotide sequence: TGTGCCAGCAGCAAATCTGGTCAGGGTTGCAACACTGAAGCTTTCTTT.

The chain has TRBV10-2 and TRBJ1-1; D remains ambiguous. CDR1 and CDR2 (germline): WSHSY, SAAADI. V lost 0 bases and J 8 bases, leaving 7 bases between the germline ends. This CDR3 contains 12 residues. In DNA form, the CDR3 reads TGCGCCAGCAGTGAGTCGCGAGGGGAAGCTTTCTTT. It encodes CASSESRGEAFF.

The chain joins TRBV5-5 to TRBJ1-3; D remains ambiguous. V was trimmed by 3 bases and J by 0 bases, leaving 10 bases between them. Germline CDR1 SGHKS, CDR2 YYEKEE (reference sequence). The CDR3 totals 15 residues. The CDR3 bases are TGTGCCAGCAGCTCCAGGACTTACTCTGGAAACACCATATATTTT. Amino acids: CASSSRTYSGNTIYF.

The rearrangement uses TRBV19 and TRBJ1-1, with TRBD1 identical over 9 bases. This CDR3 has 14 amino acids. J was trimmed by 1 base and V by 8 bases; bases with no gene match: 5. Germline V gene sequence: CDR1 LNHDA, CDR2 SQIVND (reference sequence). The CDR3 DNA follows: TGTGCCAGTGGACCGGGACAGGGGAACACTGAAGCTTTCTTT. Translating gives CASGPGQGNTEAFF.

The chain has TRBV7-6 and TRBJ2-7; D might be TRBD1 (7 bases). The V end lost 1 base, the J end lost 7 bases, and 17 bases lay between the germline ends. The CDR3 is made up of 15 amino acids. Per germline, CDR1 SGHVS and CDR2 FNYEAQ. CDR3 sequence reads: CASSLVQGGSGEQYF. CDR3 nucleotides: TGTGCCAGCAGCTTAGTGCAGGGGGGTTCGGGAGAGCAGTACTTC.

At least ten counts were recorded for this clone. The CDR3 region has the DNA TGTGCCAGCAGCTTAAACGCTAGGCGGGGCGTAGCTGAAGCTTTCTTT. Protein product: CASSLNARRGVAEAFF. This chain uses TRBV7-8 with TRBJ1-1, with a weak D call TRBD1 (5 bases). V dropped 2 bases and J dropped 6 bases, with 19 bases sitting between them. The CDR3 is 16 residues long. The germline V gene has CDR1 SGHVS and CDR2 FQNEAQ.

To note about this clone: The same CDR3 can be traced to other DNA sequences in this sample. The chain couples TRBV18 to TRBJ1-1; 8 bases map to TRBD1. The trim removed 3 bases at V and 1 base at J, leaving 4 bases unmatched. The CDR3 is 15 residues long. Germline lookup yields CDR1 KGHSH and CDR2 LQKENI. CDR3 coding DNA: TGTGCCAGCTCACCGGGGACAGGCGGGAACACTGAAGCTTTCTTT. It specifies CASSPGTGGNTEAFF.

The chain recombines TRBV7-6 with TRBJ2-2, with 8 bases matching TRBD2. Germline V gene sequence: CDR1 SGHVS, CDR2 FNYEAQ. With V trimmed by 5 bases and J by 2 bases, 4 bases remained unmatched. CDR3 length: 15 amino acids. The CDR3 protein is CASSRAGANTGELFF. In DNA, the CDR3 is TGTGCCAGCAGCCGAGCGGGGGCCAACACCGGGGAGCTGTTTTTT.

This clone occurred a few times. Within the sample, other DNA sequences also encode this same CDR3. The chain joins TRBV7-2 to TRBJ2-7; D is undetermined. The germline V and J ends were trimmed by 3 bases and 1 base, with 7 bases remaining between them. The germline V gene encodes CDR1 SGHTA and CDR2 FQGNSA. The CDR3 is 13 amino acids. CDR3 protein: CASSFGGSYEQYF. For the CDR3, the DNA is TGTGCCAGCAGCTTCGGCGGATCCTACGAGCAGTACTTC. The full variable domain, its missing parts supplied by reference TRBV7-2 and TRBJ2-7, is GAGVSQSPSNKVTEKGKDVELRCDPISGHTALYWYRQSLGQGLEFLIYFQGNSAPDKSGLPSDRFSAERTGGSVSTLTIQRTQQEDSAVYLCASSFGGSYEQYFGPGTRLTVT.

The rearrangement joins TRBV5-1 to TRBJ2-1, with 12 bases identical to TRBD1. There are 18 residues in the CDR3. Germline V lookup: CDR1 SGHRS, CDR2 YFSETQ. V was clipped by 3 bases and J by 9 bases; unmatched bases: 16. The CDR3 DNA reads as TGCGCCAGCAGCTCGGGGAGTACCGGGACAGGGGGCGTGGGTGAGCAGTTCTTC. The encoded protein is CASSSGSTGTGGVGEQFF.

The genes are TRBV6-5 and TRBJ2-1; weak D call: TRBD1 (5 bases). This CDR3 has 15 residues. The V and J ends lost 8 bases and 6 bases respectively, with 20 bases between them. Germline loops: CDR1 MNHEY, CDR2 SVGAGI. CDR3 loop: CASFPTGVPFNEQFF. CDR3 nucleotides: TGTGCCAGCTTCCCTACAGGCGTCCCATTCAATGAGCAGTTCTTC.

This chain uses TRBV5-1 with TRBJ1-4; a possible D gene is TRBD1 (5 bases). The CDR3 has 15 amino acids. With 4 bases removed from V and 2 bases from J, the gap between germline ends came to 12 bases. Germline V gene sequence: CDR1 SGHRS, CDR2 YFSETQ. DNA of the CDR3: TGCGCCAGCAGCCGCGGACGGGGGACTAATGAAAAACTGTTTTTT. It codes for CASSRGRGTNEKLFF.

The chain joins TRBV19 to TRBJ2-3, with D possibly being TRBD1 (6 bases). Germline V gene data show CDR1 as LNHDA and CDR2 as SQIVND (reference sequence). The CDR3 is 15 residues long. Trimming stripped 5 bases from V and 2 bases from J, with 14 bases between. Written as DNA, the CDR3 is TGTGCCAGTAGTCACGACAGGAGAGTCACAGATACGCAGTATTTT. As protein: CASSHDRRVTDTQYF.

CDR3 DNA sequence: TGCGCCAGCAGCCCCCGGCACGGGGGTATGAACACTGAAGCTTTCTTT. Protein: CASSPRHGGMNTEAFF. The chain combines TRBV5-1 with TRBJ1-1, with a tentative D call TRBD1 (5 bases). This CDR3 has 16 amino acids. Germline lookup yields CDR1 SGHRS and CDR2 YFSETQ. The V gene lost 4 bases and the J gene lost 0 bases, with 16 bases spanning the gap.